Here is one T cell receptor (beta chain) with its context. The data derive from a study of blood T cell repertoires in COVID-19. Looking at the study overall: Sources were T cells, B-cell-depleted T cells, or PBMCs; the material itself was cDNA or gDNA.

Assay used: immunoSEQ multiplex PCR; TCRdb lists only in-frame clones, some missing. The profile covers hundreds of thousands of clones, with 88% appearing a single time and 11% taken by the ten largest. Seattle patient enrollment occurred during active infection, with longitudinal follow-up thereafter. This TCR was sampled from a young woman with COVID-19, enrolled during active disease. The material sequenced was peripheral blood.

The CDR3, as DNA: TGTGCCAGCAGTTACCACCGGGACAGGGGCCAGCCCCAGCATTTT. Protein sequence: CASSYHRDRGQPQHF. V gene TRBV6-2 or TRBV6-3 combines with J gene TRBJ1-5, with TRBD1 matching over 10 bases. Germline assignment: CDR1 MNHEY and CDR2 SVGEGT. With 2 bases clipped from V and 7 bases from J, the junction kept 5 bases outside the gene matches. This CDR3 region has 15 residues.